A selection of T cell receptor beta chains follows, all from one sample in a study of T-cell reconstitution after alpha-beta-depleted transplantation in children. MiXCR, run by TCRdb on the PCR reads, gives a single entry per CDR3 protein. The sample contains tens of thousands of distinct CDR3 sequences, approximately 46% of which appear only once. The material sequenced was PBMCs, mostly from graft donor cells, taken 360 days after TCRalphabeta/CD19-depleted stem cell transplant. The receptors derive from a male patient under 18 who had a stem cell transplant for acute lymphoblastic leukemia, so the T cells may come from the graft donor. The CDR3 runs from the conserved cysteine through the conserved F or W. The order of the fields is clone size, V gene, J gene, D gene, CDR3 DNA, CDR3 protein. The D gene is left open where the match is weak. The size field is filled for only some rows; it gives once, few, many or a size class.

.	TRBV7-2	TRBJ1-1	.	TGTGCCAGCAGCTTAAAGTTGCGGCTTCTGAACACTGAAGCTTTCTTT	CASSLKLRLLNTEAFF
.	TRBV5-1	TRBJ1-2	TRBD1	TGCGCCAGCAGCTTGGGGCAGGGGGCTCCAGAGCTACCTGGCTACACCTTC	CASSLGQGAPELPGYTF
.	TRBV29-1	TRBJ2-3	.	TGCAGCGTTTTTGGTTTCTGGGGAAGCACAGATACGCAGTATTTT	CSVFGFWGSTDTQYF
.	TRBV12-3/TRBV12-4	TRBJ2-3	.	TGTGCCAGCAGTTTCGGGGGCGGGGATTCCACAGATACGCAGTATTTT	CASSFGGGDSTDTQYF
.	TRBV12-3/TRBV12-4	TRBJ2-2	.	TGTGCCAGCAGCTTATCCGGGGTACCTACCGGGGAGCTGTTTTTT	CASSLSGVPTGELFF
.	TRBV3-1	TRBJ1-4	TRBD1	TGTGCCAGCAGCCAAGGAATAGGGGGCGGTTTATTCCTGAATGAAAAACTGTTTTTT	CASSQGIGGGLFLNEKLFF
.	TRBV12-3/TRBV12-4	TRBJ2-3	.	TGTGCCAGCAGGCCGGACTCAGATACGCAGTATTTT	CASRPDSDTQYF
few	TRBV7-2	TRBJ2-7	TRBD2	TGTGCCAGCAGCTCCCAGCGGGGACTCGAGCAGTACTTC	CASSSQRGLEQYF
.	TRBV3-1	TRBJ2-3	.	TGTGCCAGCAGCCAAGAATCACCCACAGATACGCAGTATTTT	CASSQESPTDTQYF
.	TRBV12-3/TRBV12-4	TRBJ2-1	TRBD1	TGTGCCAGCAGTTGGAGTCTAGGACAGGGTGGGAATGAGCAGTTCTTC	CASSWSLGQGGNEQFF
.	TRBV29-1	TRBJ1-1	.	TGCAGCGTTGGCTTCGCTGAAGCTTTCTTT	CSVGFAEAFF
.	TRBV27	TRBJ2-7	.	TGTGCCAGCAGCCTTCTGAGGGCCCCCTACGAGCAGTACTTC	CASSLLRAPYEQYF
.	TRBV7-2	TRBJ2-2	.	TGTGCCAGCAGCTTACTCCACACCGGGGAGCTGTTTTTT	CASSLLHTGELFF
once	TRBV5-1	TRBJ1-2	.	TGCGCCAGCAGCTGGGGACCACGTCTTTATGGCTACACCTTC	CASSWGPRLYGYTF
.	TRBV28	TRBJ2-7	.	TGTGCCAGCAGCGCGGGGCGGGTCTCCTACGAGCAGTACTTC	CASSAGRVSYEQYF
.	TRBV7-9	TRBJ1-2	TRBD1	TGTGCCAGCAGCTCCCGGGACAGGGCCTATGGCTACACCTTC	CASSSRDRAYGYTF
few	TRBV12-3/TRBV12-4	TRBJ2-4	.	TGTGCCAGCAGTTTAGAAGTAACCCTAGCCAAAAACATTCAGTACTTC	CASSLEVTLAKNIQYF
.	TRBV5-5	TRBJ2-7	TRBD2	TGTGCCAGCAGCTTCCCGGGGGGGCAGTACTTC	CASSFPGGQYF
.	TRBV6-2/TRBV6-3	TRBJ2-1	TRBD2	TGTGCCAGCAGTTACGGACTAGCGGGGAGCAATGAGCAGTTCTTC	CASSYGLAGSNEQFF
.	TRBV4-1	TRBJ2-6	.	TGCGCCAGCAGCCCCATTTGGGGGGCCAACGTCCTGACTTTC	CASSPIWGANVLTF
once	TRBV4-2	TRBJ2-4	TRBD2	TGTGCCAGCAGCCAAGATGGGCTAGCGGGAAATACGATGAAAAACATTCAGTACTTC	CASSQDGLAGNTMKNIQYF
.	TRBV27	TRBJ2-2	TRBD1	TGTGCCAGCAGTTTTTTCAGGGGGCTTAACGGGGAGCTGTTTTTT	CASSFFRGLNGELFF
.	TRBV4-3	TRBJ1-6	.	TGCGCCAGCAGCCAGGACAGTTTGAGCTCCTATAATTCACCCCTCCACTTT	CASSQDSLSSYNSPLHF
.	TRBV29-1	TRBJ2-1	.	TGCAGCGTTGAAGCGGGAGATCGGTATGAGCAGTTCTTC	CSVEAGDRYEQFF
.	TRBV12-3/TRBV12-4	TRBJ1-3	.	TGTGCCAGCACCCAGGGTAACACCATATATTTT	CASTQGNTIYF
few	TRBV27	TRBJ1-5	.	TGTGCCAGCAGTGAAGGTGGGCAGCCCCAGCATTTT	CASSEGGQPQHF
.	TRBV4-1	TRBJ2-7	.	TGCGCCAGCAGCCAAGTATTCGCCTACGAGCAGTACTTC	CASSQVFAYEQYF
.	TRBV18	TRBJ1-5	.	TGTGCCAGCTCACTGTATTCGCCAGGCGGTCAAAGCAATCAGCCCCAGCATTTT	CASSLYSPGGQSNQPQHF
once	TRBV9	TRBJ2-1	TRBD2	TGTGCCAGCAGCGTAGGGTTAGCGGGAGGGCCGGCCTACAATGAGCAGTTCTTC	CASSVGLAGGPAYNEQFF